The 18 T cell receptor beta chains in this list originate from one sample, sequenced in a study of CD39 and CD103 CD8 tumor-infiltrating T cells. The method was immunoSEQ multiplex PCR; TCRdb's version includes in-frame clones alone and lacks a portion of them. The sample lists approximately 2,500 clones; approximately 70% were seen once. The sample consisted of CD39- CD103- CD8+ T cells sorted from the tumor. Specified subset: CD103-CD39- double-negative CD45RA- CD8 T cells. All receptors derive from a human donor with head and neck squamous cell carcinoma.

The chain recombines TRBV9 with TRBJ2-2, with 11 bases fitting TRBD1. V lost 4 bases and J lost 3; bases outside the gene matches: 11. Germline-derived CDR1 and CDR2 are SGDLS and YYNGEE. The CDR3 totals 18 residues. The CDR3, as DNA: TGTGCCAGCAGCCCCCGGGGAGGACAGGGGGCATACACCGGGGAGCTGTTTTTT. It encodes CASSPRGGQGAYTGELFF.

V is TRBV6-6 and J is TRBJ1-6; a possible D gene is TRBD1 (6 bases). The germline V and J ends were trimmed by 4 bases and 7 bases, with 14 bases remaining between them. Germline V CDR1 and CDR2: MNHNY, SVGAGI (reference sequence). This CDR3 comprises 15 residues. CDR3 in amino acids: CASSSLTGTNSPLHF. The DNA for the CDR3 is TGTGCCAGCAGTTCCTTAACAGGGACCAATTCACCCCTCCACTTT.

The chain has TRBV28 and TRBJ1-5; D not resolved. The V end was cut by 6 bases, the J end by 3 bases, with 12 bases between. From germline, CDR1 is MDHEN and CDR2 SYDVKM. The CDR3 is 14 residues long. The CDR3 DNA follows: TGTGCCAGCAGCCTCGGAGGGTTCAATCAGCCCCAGCATTTT. Encoded protein: CASSLGGFNQPQHF.

This sequence joins TRBV14 and TRBJ2-5, with TRBD1 matching over 8 bases. The CDR3 has 17 residues. CDR1 SGHDN and CDR2 FVKESK come from the germline V gene. Trimming cost V 0 bases and J 4 bases; bases outside gene matches: 10. CDR3 protein: CASSQDGSRTGRETQYF. In nucleotides, the CDR3 is TGTGCCAGCAGCCAAGATGGGTCCCGGACAGGGCGAGAGACCCAGTACTTC.

V usage is TRBV7-9 and J usage is TRBJ2-5; 10 positions agree with TRBD2. The trim removed 6 bases at V and 4 bases at J, leaving 5 bases unmatched. In germline, CDR1 is SEHNR, CDR2 FQNEAQ (reference sequence). The CDR3 totals 14 residues. CDR3 amino acids: CASRSSSGGETQYF. The CDR3 DNA reads as TGTGCCAGCAGGAGTTCTAGCGGGGGAGAGACCCAGTACTTC.

This clone has a single count. The chain recombines TRBV5-1 with TRBJ2-7; tentative D call: TRBD2 (6 bases). The germline V gene encodes CDR1 SGHRS and CDR2 YFSETQ. V was clipped by 0 bases and J by 12 bases, with 22 bases between them. This CDR3 is built from 15 residues. Written as DNA, the CDR3 is TGCGCCAGCAGCTTGGCCGCGGGAAGCTACCAAGAGGGGTACTTC. Amino acid sequence: CASSLAAGSYQEGYF. Variable domain in full (rest from reference TRBV5-1 and TRBJ2-7): KAGVTQTPRYLIKTRGQQVTLSCSPISGHRSVSWYQQTPGQGLQFLFEYFSETQRNKGNFPGRFSGRQFSNSRSEMNVSTLELGDSALYLCASSLAAGSYQEGYFGPGTRLTVT.

The gene calls are TRBV19 and TRBJ2-1; D uncertain. Trimming shortened V by 1 base and J by 7 bases, and 5 bases separated the two germline ends. Per germline, CDR1 LNHDA and CDR2 SQIVND (reference sequence). The CDR3 consists of 12 residues. CDR3 nucleotide sequence: TGTGCCAGTAGTATAGGTTGGAATGAGCAGTTCTTC. This encodes CASSIGWNEQFF.

The chain carries TRBV15 and TRBJ1-1; TRBD1 matches 8 bases. The CDR3 is made up of 20 amino acids. Germline V CDR1 and CDR2: LNHNV, YYDKDF (reference sequence). V was pared by 3 bases and J by 1 base, with 19 bases of the junction left unmatched. In nucleotides, the CDR3 is TGTGCCACCAGCAGTGTCTTATTGGACAGGGCGATGGTACCGAACACTGAAGCTTTCTTT. Translating gives CATSSVLLDRAMVPNTEAFF.

The chain uses TRBV6-1 and TRBJ2-4; D is unclear. This CDR3 spans 14 amino acids. The ends were cut back, 5 bases at V and 1 base at J, with 9 bases in the middle. CDR1 and CDR2 (germline): MNHNS, SASEGT. The chain's CDR3 is CASSRVEAKNIQYF. The CDR3 region has the DNA TGTGCCAGCAGTCGGGTCGAGGCCAAAAACATTCAGTACTTC.

CDR3 in DNA: TGTGCCAGCAGCCCTGGGGACTCGGGGATGGAGACCCAGTACTTC. It is translated as CASSPGDSGMETQYF. V usage is TRBV14 and J usage is TRBJ2-5; D might be TRBD2 (6 bases). CDR1 is SGHDN, CDR2 FVKESK, per germline. The CDR3 is 15 residues long. V gave up 4 bases and J gave up 5 bases, with 17 bases separating them. The full variable domain, rest sourced from reference TRBV14 and TRBJ2-5, is EAGVTQFPSHSVIEKGQTVTLRCDPISGHDNLYWYRRVMGKEIKFLLHFVKESKQDESGMPNNRFLAERTGGTYSTLKVQPAELEDSGVYFCASSPGDSGMETQYFGPGTRLLVL.

The chain carries TRBV4-1 and TRBJ2-3; 9 bases are shared with TRBD2. CDR3 length: 15 amino acids. CDR1 is MGHRA and CDR2 is YSYEKL in the germline V gene. V shed 5 bases, J shed 5 bases, and the junction held 8 bases outside the gene matches. The CDR3 nucleotides are TGCGCCAGCAGCACCGGCGGCGGGGGGGGAGATACGCAGTATTTT. Translated, it gives CASSTGGGGGDTQYF.

CDR3 coding DNA: TGTGCCAGCAGTGAACCGGCTACGGGCAATCAGCCCCAGCATTTT. It codes for CASSEPATGNQPQHF. The chain recombines TRBV2 with TRBJ1-5; D remains unclear. The CDR3 is 15 residues long. V lost 2 bases and J 2 bases, leaving 10 bases between the germline ends. Per germline, CDR1 SNHLY and CDR2 FYNNEI.

This clone was counted a single time. CDR3 in amino acids: CASSFLPSGTGGGNTGELFF. DNA for the CDR3: TGTGCCAGCAGCTTCTTACCGTCCGGGACAGGGGGGGGGAACACCGGGGAGCTGTTTTTT. V gene TRBV7-3 combines with J gene TRBJ2-2; 11 nucleotides agree with TRBD1. The junction had 13 bases not matched to a gene; V was cut back by 3 bases and J by 1 base. This CDR3 region has 20 residues. The germline CDR1 and CDR2 sequences are SGHTA and FQGTGA.

The rearrangement uses TRBV19 and TRBJ1-1; TRBD1 agrees at 11 bases. Germline CDR1 is LNHDA and CDR2 is SQIVND (reference sequence). The V segment lost 9 bases and the J segment 0 bases; nucleotides outside the gene matches: 9. CDR3 length equals 16 residues. The chain's CDR3 is CASRSGTGGMNTEAFF. The CDR3, as DNA: TGTGCCAGCCGTTCTGGGACAGGGGGAATGAACACTGAAGCTTTCTTT.

The chain has TRBV1 and TRBJ2-1; TRBD2 is the table's D call and was not checked against the DNA. TRBV1 corresponds to a pseudogene. The CDR3 length is 17 residues. Written as DNA, the CDR3 is TGCACCAGCAGCCAAGTTAAAGCGGGGGTCGCTTACAATGAGCAGTTCTTC. Translated: CTSSQVKAGVAYNEQFF.

This clone appeared once. The V call is TRBV11-2, the J call TRBJ1-2; weak D call: TRBD1 (5 bases). The germline V gene encodes CDR1 SGHAT and CDR2 FQNNGV. The CDR3 is 14 residues long. V gave up 1 base and J gave up 6 bases, with 12 bases separating them. This CDR3 reads CASSLVPQGDGYTF. The CDR3 bases are TGTGCCAGCAGCTTAGTCCCCCAGGGCGATGGCTACACCTTC. Full variable domain (outside the CDR3, taken from reference TRBV11-2 and TRBJ1-2): EAGVAQSPRYKIIEKRQSVAFWCNPISGHATLYWYQQILGQGPKLLIQFQNNGVVDDSQLPKDRFSAERLKGVDSTLKIQPAKLEDSAVYLCASSLVPQGDGYTFGSGTRLTVV.

CDR3 DNA: TGTGCCAGCAGCCCACGGGCGGGACTAGCGGGAGAGACCCAGTACTTC. Translated, it gives CASSPRAGLAGETQYF. J is TRBJ2-5 and V is TRBV9, with 12 bases lining up with TRBD2. The trim removed 4 bases at V and 4 bases at J, leaving 8 bases unmatched. Germline loops: CDR1 SGDLS, CDR2 YYNGEE. This CDR3 comprises 16 residues.

This rearrangement joins TRBV7-2 to TRBJ2-6; 8 nucleotides align to TRBD2. Germline V gene data show CDR1 as SGHTA and CDR2 as FQGNSA. Trimming took 8 bases from V and 4 from J; bases not matched to a gene: 10. The CDR3 has 16 amino acids. CDR3 sequence reads: CASWERGTIGANVLTF. The DNA of the CDR3 is TGTGCCAGCTGGGAGCGGGGGACAATCGGGGCCAACGTCCTGACTTTC.